The rows below give T cell receptor beta chains drawn from one sample of a study of cytomegalovirus exposure and HLA in healthy donors. The data were produced by immunoSEQ multiplex PCR, yet TCRdb's version contains in-frame clones alone and is incomplete. The data contain around 140,000 clones, 70% to 80% of them singletons. Sequencing input: PBMCs. These receptors came from a female donor in good health and CMV-seropositive. Both conserved end residues are part of each CDR3. A D gene is named only where the DNA matches it firmly. The size entry is marked missing in some rows and otherwise reads once, few, many or a size class.

clone_size,j_call,v_call,d_call,cdr3_nt,cdr3_aa
few,TRBJ2-7,TRBV5-1,NA,TGCGCCAGCAGCTCGGCCCCACAGGGCCCCAGCTCCTACGAGCAGTACTTC,CASSSAPQGPSSYEQYF
NA,TRBJ1-1,TRBV6-5,TRBD1,TGTGCCAGCAGTCAACGGACAGGGGACAAAGCTTTCTTT,CASSQRTGDKAFF
few,TRBJ2-3,TRBV5-1,NA,TGCGCCAGCAGCTTGTCGCCGGGACTCGGGGCAGATACGCAGTATTTT,CASSLSPGLGADTQYF
NA,TRBJ2-7,TRBV7-7,NA,TGTGCCAGCAGCCAGTTCCAGGGGTACGAGCAGTACTTC,CASSQFQGYEQYF
NA,TRBJ2-7,TRBV28,TRBD1,TGTGCCAGCAGTTTAGGTGGCCACACCGGGACAGGGATATACGAGCAGTACTTC,CASSLGGHTGTGIYEQYF
NA,TRBJ1-1,TRBV7-9,NA,TGTGCCAGCAGCCTCAGGGTTTCGGTAACTGAAGCTTTCTTT,CASSLRVSVTEAFF
NA,TRBJ1-2,TRBV19,NA,TGTGCCAGTAGTGGGACCGCGACAGGTCGCTATGGCTACACCTTC,CASSGTATGRYGYTF
NA,TRBJ2-7,TRBV9,NA,TGTGCCAGCTCATGGGCAGGGCGCGGCGAGCAGTACTTC,CASSWAGRGEQYF
NA,TRBJ2-5,TRBV28,NA,TGTGCCAGCAGCGGCAGGGGCGCGGGGGTGGGAGAGACCCAGTACTTC,CASSGRGAGVGETQYF
NA,TRBJ1-1,TRBV9,TRBD1,TGTGCCAGCAGCTCCGGACAGGCGGGGTACACTGAAGCTTTCTTT,CASSSGQAGYTEAFF
NA,TRBJ2-7,TRBV27,TRBD1,TGTGCCAGCAGTTTTTACCTACCGACAGGGAACCACGAGCAGTACTTC,CASSFYLPTGNHEQYF
NA,TRBJ2-2,TRBV6-5,NA,TGTGCCAGCAGTGTCAGTCCGAACACCGGGGAGCTGTTTTTT,CASSVSPNTGELFF
NA,TRBJ1-4,TRBV2,NA,TGTGCCAGCAGAGGGGCGACAGGTGAAAAACTGTTTTTT,CASRGATGEKLFF
few,TRBJ2-5,TRBV5-6,NA,TGTGCCAGCAGCTTGCCTCGGGACAACCAAGAGACCCAGTACTTC,CASSLPRDNQETQYF
NA,TRBJ2-2,TRBV7-9,NA,TGTTCCAGCAGCGAGGTCGACAGCCGTGGTGACGGGGAGCTGTTTTTT,CSSSEVDSRGDGELFF
NA,TRBJ1-2,TRBV6-1,NA,TGTGCCAGCAGTGCGGTTCAGCGCTACTATGGCTACACCTTC,CASSAVQRYYGYTF
NA,TRBJ2-7,TRBV11-2,TRBD2,TGTGCCAGCAGCCGGACTAGCGGGCCCTACGAGCAGTACTTC,CASSRTSGPYEQYF
NA,TRBJ2-5,TRBV25-1,TRBD2,TGTGCCAGCAGTGAATGGGGGGGGTACCAAGAGACCCAGTACTTC,CASSEWGGYQETQYF
NA,TRBJ1-6,TRBV2,TRBD1,TGTGCCACCCAACGACAGGGTTTAGGTGGTTCACCCCTCCACTTT,CATQRQGLGGSPLHF
once,TRBJ2-7,TRBV7-6,NA,TGTGCCAGCAGCGAGGGCACTACCTACGAGCAGTACTTC,CASSEGTTYEQYF
once,TRBJ2-5,TRBV19,NA,TGTGCCAGTAGTAGGGGACAAAAACAAGAGACCCAGTACTTC,CASSRGQKQETQYF
once,TRBJ1-1,TRBV4-1,NA,TGCGCCAGCAGCCAAGGAGTGAGCACTGAAGCTTTCTTT,CASSQGVSTEAFF
once,TRBJ1-6,TRBV19,TRBD1,TGTGCCAGTAGTATTACTCCGGACAGGGGAAGATCACCCCTCCACTTT,CASSITPDRGRSPLHF
NA,TRBJ2-1,TRBV5-1,TRBD2,TGCGCCAGCAGTTCGGGGGCGACTAGCGGGACAGAGCAGTTCTTC,CASSSGATSGTEQFF